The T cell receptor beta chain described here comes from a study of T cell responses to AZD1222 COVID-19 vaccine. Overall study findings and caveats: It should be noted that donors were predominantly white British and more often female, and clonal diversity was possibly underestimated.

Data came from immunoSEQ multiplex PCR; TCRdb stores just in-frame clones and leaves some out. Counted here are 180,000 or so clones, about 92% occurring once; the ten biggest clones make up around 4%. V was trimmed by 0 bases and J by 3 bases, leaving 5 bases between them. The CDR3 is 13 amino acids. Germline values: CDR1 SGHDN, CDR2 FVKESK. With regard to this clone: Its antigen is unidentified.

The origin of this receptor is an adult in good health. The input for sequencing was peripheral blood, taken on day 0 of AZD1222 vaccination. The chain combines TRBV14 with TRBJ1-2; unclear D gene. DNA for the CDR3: TGTGCCAGCAGCCAAGAGGTCTACTATGGCTACACCTTC. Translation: CASSQEVYYGYTF.